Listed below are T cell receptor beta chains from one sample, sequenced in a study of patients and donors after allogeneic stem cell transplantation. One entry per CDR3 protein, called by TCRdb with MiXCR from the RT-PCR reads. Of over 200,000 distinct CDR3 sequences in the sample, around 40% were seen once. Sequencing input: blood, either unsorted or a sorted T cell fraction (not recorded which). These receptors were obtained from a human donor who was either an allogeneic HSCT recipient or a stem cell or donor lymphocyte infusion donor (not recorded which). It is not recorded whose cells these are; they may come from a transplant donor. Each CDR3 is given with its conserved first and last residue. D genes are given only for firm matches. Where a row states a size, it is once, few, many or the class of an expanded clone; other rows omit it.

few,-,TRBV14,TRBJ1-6,CASSSTGISSPLHF,TGTGCCAGCAGCTCAACAGGAATTAGTTCACCCCTCCACTTT
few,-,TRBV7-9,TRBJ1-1,CASSLGRGPDTEAFF,TGTGCCAGCAGCTTAGGGAGGGGCCCGGACACTGAAGCTTTCTTT
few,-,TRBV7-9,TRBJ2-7,CASSLGGRNYEQYF,TGTGCCAGCAGCTTAGGGGGGCGAAACTACGAGCAGTACTTC
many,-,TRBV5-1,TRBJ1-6,CASSLGGNSPLHF,TGCGCCAGCAGCTTGGGGGGAAATTCACCCCTCCACTTT
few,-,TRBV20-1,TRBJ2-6,CSARGLASGANVLTF,TGCAGTGCTAGAGGTTTGGCCTCTGGGGCCAACGTCCTGACTTTC
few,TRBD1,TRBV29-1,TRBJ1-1,CSVRTGVATEAFF,TGCAGCGTTAGGACAGGGGTGGCCACTGAAGCTTTCTTT
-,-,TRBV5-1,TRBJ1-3,CASSWVQGDTIYF,TGCGCCAGCAGCTGGGTACAGGGTGACACCATATATTTT
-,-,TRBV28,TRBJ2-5,CASRGHRVQETQYF,TGTGCCAGCAGAGGACACAGAGTACAAGAGACCCAGTACTTC
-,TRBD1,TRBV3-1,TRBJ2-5,CASSQLWRYRDRESETQYF,TGTGCCAGCAGCCAACTCTGGCGTTACCGGGACAGGGAGTCGGAGACCCAGTACTTC
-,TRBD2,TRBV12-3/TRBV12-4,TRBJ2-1,CASWTSGNEQFF,TGTGCCAGCTGGACTAGCGGAAATGAGCAGTTCTTC
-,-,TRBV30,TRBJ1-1,CAWKGGRRNTEAFF,TGTGCCTGGAAGGGGGGAAGAAGGAACACTGAAGCTTTCTTT
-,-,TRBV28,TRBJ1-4,CASSPQGVEKLFF,TGTGCCAGCAGCCCACAGGGAGTTGAAAAACTGTTTTTT
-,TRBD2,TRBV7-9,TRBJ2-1,CASSLLYSGRGNEQFF,TGTGCCAGCAGCTTACTTTATAGCGGGCGCGGCAATGAGCAGTTCTTC